The 23 T cell receptor beta chains below come from one sample, sequenced in a study of T cell repertoires in cytomegalovirus infection. A single record per CDR3 protein comes from TCRdb applying MiXCR to the reads. The table records fewer than 250,000 distinct CDR3 sequences, 9% to 15% of them present only once. The source material was PBMCs. All receptors derive from a human donor in good health (CMV status not recorded). Some clones in this sample may be carry-over from other donors' samples.

The sample holds many counts of this clonotype. The V call is TRBV4-2, the J call TRBJ2-5; 10 nucleotides line up with TRBD2. The CDR3 is made up of 16 amino acids. V was clipped by 0 bases and J by 5 bases; unmatched bases: 6. Germline assignment: CDR1 LGHNA and CDR2 YNFKEQ. The CDR3 reads CASSQEERGGVETQYF. The CDR3 region has the DNA TGTGCCAGCAGCCAAGAGGAGCGGGGGGGCGTGGAGACCCAGTACTTC.

This clonotype was counted at least ten times. This chain joins TRBV2 and TRBJ2-7; 11 bases are a match to TRBD2. Unmatched junction bases numbered 6, after V lost 3 bases and J lost 5 bases. Germline assignment: CDR1 SNHLY and CDR2 FYNNEI. This CDR3 is built from 15 residues. The CDR3 DNA sequence: TGTGCCAGCAGTGACTCCGGGACTAGCGGTCACGAGCAGTACTTC. This sequence encodes CASSDSGTSGHEQYF.

The rearrangement links TRBV10-3 to TRBJ2-1; TRBD2 aligns across 13 bases. This CDR3 spans 17 amino acids. The germline V gene has CDR1 ENHRY and CDR2 SYGVKD. Losses at the gene ends were 0 bases for V and 5 bases for J; bases not matched to a gene: 4. CDR3 sequence reads: CAISESTSGGLDNEQFF. The CDR3 DNA is TGTGCCATCAGTGAGTCGACTAGCGGGGGGCTCGACAATGAGCAGTTCTTC.

This clonotype was detected once. This chain uses TRBV3-1 with TRBJ2-3; D not resolved. V lost 1 base, J lost 1 base, and 6 bases lay in between. The CDR3 length is 14 residues. The germline CDR1 and CDR2 sequences are LGHDT and YNNKEL (reference sequence). The CDR3 spells CASSQATGTDTQYF. DNA for the CDR3: TGTGCCAGCAGCCAAGCTACTGGCACAGATACGCAGTATTTT.

The J gene is TRBJ2-7, the V gene TRBV11-2; the D gene is possibly TRBD2 (5 bases). Per the germline V gene, CDR1 is SGHAT and CDR2 is FQNNGV. Between the trimmed V and J ends, which lost 1 base and 5 bases, there was a span of 21 bases. The CDR3 extends over 17 amino acids. CDR3 residues: CASSLVGSPTYGDEQYF. Here the CDR3 DNA reads TGTGCCAGCAGCTTAGTAGGTAGTCCTACCTACGGGGACGAGCAGTACTTC.

This clonotype has a count of ten or more. The V call is TRBV7-8, the J call TRBJ1-5; unclear D gene. The CDR3 runs to 16 residues. V was trimmed by 5 bases and J by 0 bases, leaving 14 bases between them. The germline V gene has CDR1 SGHVS and CDR2 FQNEAQ. The CDR3 DNA follows: TGTGCCAGCAGCCCGGGCAGGTGGAATAGCAATCAGCCCCAGCATTTT. It codes for CASSPGRWNSNQPQHF.

This clonotype appeared many times. V is TRBV7-2 and J is TRBJ2-3; D is uncertain. Trimming cost V 6 bases and J 0 bases, with 16 bases left between them. The CDR3 is 16 amino acids. Germline assignment: CDR1 SGHTA and CDR2 FQGNSA. CDR3 in amino acids: CASRPSLGYSTDTQYF. CDR3 DNA sequence: TGTGCCAGCAGACCTAGTTTAGGTTATAGCACAGATACGCAGTATTTT.

This clonotype was detected ten times or more. The chain carries TRBV7-2 and TRBJ2-7; 7 nucleotides match TRBD1. Germline V gene data show CDR1 as SGHTA and CDR2 as FQGNSA. The CDR3 has 15 residues. V trimming: 0 bases; J trimming: 0 bases; junction bases outside the gene matches: 2. The CDR3 here is CASSLAGDSSYEQYF. Written as DNA, the CDR3 is TGTGCCAGCAGCTTAGCGGGGGACAGCTCCTACGAGCAGTACTTC.

The chain has TRBV5-1 and TRBJ2-7; no reliable D call. The CDR3 runs 13 residues. V was shortened by 0 bases and J by 3 bases, with 7 bases between the two germline ends. Germline V gene data show CDR1 as SGHRS and CDR2 as YFSETQ. This chain's CDR3 is CASSLDADYEQYF. The CDR3 region has the DNA TGCGCCAGCAGCTTGGACGCTGACTACGAGCAGTACTTC.

This clonotype was found many times. The J gene is TRBJ2-7, the V gene TRBV28, with 9 nucleotides matching TRBD1. From germline, CDR1 is MDHEN and CDR2 SYDVKM. CDR3 length equals 12 residues. V shed 8 bases, J shed 7 bases, and the junction held 6 bases outside the gene matches. CDR3 sequence (DNA): TGTGCCAGCCAGACAGGGGGAGGAGAGCAGTACTTC. Encoded protein: CASQTGGGEQYF.

This clonotype was recorded at least ten times. V and J are TRBV7-2 and TRBJ1-2; TRBD1 agrees at 7 bases. Germline-derived CDR1 and CDR2 are SGHTA and FQGNSA. Trimming cost V 2 bases and J 4 bases; bases outside gene matches: 13. The CDR3 runs 17 residues. The CDR3: CASSLRQGRGSFYGYTF. The CDR3 DNA reads TGTGCCAGCAGCTTACGACAGGGCAGGGGGAGCTTCTATGGCTACACCTTC.

This clonotype was seen ten or more times. The rearrangement uses TRBV7-9 and TRBJ2-3; 10 bases agree with TRBD2. There are 16 residues in the CDR3. Germline V gives CDR1 SEHNR, CDR2 FQNEAQ (reference sequence). V dropped 5 bases and J dropped 1; count of bases not matched to a gene: 6. The CDR3 DNA reads as TGTGCCAGCAGCCCCCCCGGGACTAGCGGCACAGATACGCAGTATTTT. Translation: CASSPPGTSGTDTQYF.

This clonotype occurred many times. V is TRBV5-4 and J is TRBJ2-7, with a weak D call TRBD2 (6 bases). This CDR3 is 16 amino acids long. V lost 4 bases and J lost 2, with 19 bases in between. The germline gives CDR1 SGHNT, CDR2 YYREEE (reference sequence). The DNA of the CDR3 is TGTGCCAGCAGCCCCCGGAAGGGAGGATGGCCCTACGAGCAGTACTTC. Protein product: CASSPRKGGWPYEQYF. The full variable domain, its missing parts supplied by reference TRBV5-4 and TRBJ2-7, is ETGVTQSPTHLIKTRGQQVTLRCSSQSGHNTVSWYQQALGQGPQFIFQYYREEENGRGNFPPRFSGLQFPNYSSELNVNALELDDSALYLCASSPRKGGWPYEQYFGPGTRLTVT.

This clonotype was seen many times. J is TRBJ1-5 and V is TRBV30; D not resolved. V was trimmed by 0 bases and J by 5 bases, leaving 11 bases between them. Germline assignment: CDR1 GTSNPN and CDR2 SVGIG (reference sequence). CDR3 length equals 14 residues. The CDR3 region has the DNA TGTGCCTGGAGTGTACTGGGAGGCGATCAGCCCCAGCATTTT. Protein sequence: CAWSVLGGDQPQHF. Supplemented by reference TRBV30 and TRBJ1-5, the full variable domain reads SQTIHQWPATLVQPVGSPLSLECTVEGTSNPNLYWYRQAAGRGLQLLFYSVGIGQISSEVPQNLSASRPQDRQFILSSKKLLLSDSGFYLCAWSVLGGDQPQHFGDGTRLSIL.

This clonotype was seen ten or more times. The chain joins TRBV7-2 to TRBJ1-6, with D unresolved. The CDR3 has 14 amino acids. V was shortened by 3 bases and J by 5 bases, with 8 bases between the two germline ends. Germline assignment: CDR1 SGHTA and CDR2 FQGNSA. The CDR3 sequence: CASSLKMDNSPLHF. In DNA, the CDR3 is TGTGCCAGCAGCTTGAAGATGGATAATTCACCCCTCCACTTT.

This clonotype was counted a few times. The chain carries TRBV7-9 and TRBJ1-6; D unclear. Trimming shortened V by 2 bases and J by 6 bases, and 11 bases separated the two germline ends. Germline lookup yields CDR1 SEHNR and CDR2 FQNEAQ (reference sequence). This CDR3 has 15 amino acids. CDR3 coding DNA: TGTGCCAGCAGCTTACCCGGGGTCAGTAATTCACCCCTCCACTTT. This gives the protein CASSLPGVSNSPLHF. Full variable domain (remainder filled in from reference TRBV7-9 and TRBJ1-6): DTGVSQNPRHKITKRGQNVTFRCDPISEHNRLYWYRQTLGQGPEFLTYFQNEAQLEKSRLLSDRFSAERPKGSFSTLEIQRTEQGDSAMYLCASSLPGVSNSPLHFGNGTRLTVT.

This clonotype came up many times. V and J are TRBV10-3 and TRBJ2-7; the D gene is possibly TRBD1 (6 bases). Germline V gives CDR1 ENHRY, CDR2 SYGVKD. This CDR3 is 14 amino acids long. The germline V and J ends were trimmed by 2 bases and 2 bases, with 10 bases remaining between them. The CDR3: CAISEPTGPYEQYF. CDR3 in DNA: TGTGCCATCAGTGAGCCTACAGGGCCCTACGAGCAGTACTTC.

This clonotype was seen repeatedly, ten times or more. The chain combines TRBV7-2 with TRBJ1-5; D remains ambiguous. The CDR3 runs 13 residues. V gave up 1 base and J gave up 5 bases, with 6 bases separating them. CDR1 is SGHTA and CDR2 is FQGNSA in the germline V gene. CDR3 DNA sequence: TGTGCCAGCAGCTTAGTAATGGATCAGCCCCAGCATTTT. Residues: CASSLVMDQPQHF.

This clonotype came up many times. The genes are TRBV19 and TRBJ2-1; 13 nucleotides align to TRBD2. Germline loops: CDR1 LNHDA, CDR2 SQIVND (reference sequence). The CDR3 extends over 15 amino acids. Trimming at V came to 8 bases and at J to 4 bases, leaving 5 bases not matched to a gene. CDR3 sequence (DNA): TGTGCCAGTGGACTAGCGGGAGTCGGGTACAATGAGCAGTTCTTC. It yields the protein CASGLAGVGYNEQFF.

About this clonotype: A read error may explain this, as a much larger clone is one base away. The chain uses TRBV25-1 and TRBJ2-7; tentative D call: TRBD2 (7 bases). CDR1 and CDR2 (germline): MGHDK, SYGVNS. The CDR3 covers 13 residues. The CDR3, as DNA: TGTGCCAGCAAAGGGGGGGTCTCCTACGAGCCGTACTTC. Translated: CASKGGVSYEPYF.

In this sample, this clonotype turned up many times. The V call is TRBV6-1, the J call TRBJ1-4; D unresolved. V shed 0 bases and J shed 0 bases, with 5 bases lying between them. The CDR3 contains 15 residues. Germline V gives CDR1 MNHNS, CDR2 SASEGT. This chain's CDR3 is CASSEAAATNEKLFF. The CDR3 DNA reads TGTGCCAGCAGTGAAGCGGCGGCAACTAATGAAAAACTGTTTTTT.

This clonotype has more than one count but fewer than ten. V usage is TRBV2 and J usage is TRBJ2-7; no clear D. V was trimmed by 3 bases and J by 3 bases, leaving 6 bases between them. The CDR3 spans 12 residues. Per the germline V gene, CDR1 is SNHLY and CDR2 is FYNNEI. The CDR3 is CASSEGYYEQYF. The CDR3, as DNA: TGTGCCAGCAGTGAGGGTTACTACGAGCAGTACTTC.

This clonotype was observed a handful of times. The chain uses TRBV19 and TRBJ2-1; 11 positions agree with TRBD2. V lost 4 bases, J lost 4 bases, and 3 bases stayed unmatched. This CDR3 has 15 residues. Germline CDR1 LNHDA, CDR2 SQIVND (reference sequence). The CDR3 loop is CASSTIAGGYNEQFF. In DNA form, the CDR3 reads TGTGCCAGTAGTACGATAGCGGGGGGGTACAATGAGCAGTTCTTC.